The sequence of this T cell receptor (beta chain) was determined in a study of blood T cell repertoires in COVID-19 (TCRdb year 2020). Looking at the study overall: Samples covering the acute and convalescent phases of COVID-19 were provided by collaborators in the United States, Italy and Spain. The material from the prospective study consisted of cDNA or gDNA derived from T cells, B-cell-depleted T cells, or PBMCs. Deeply sampled blood TCRbeta repertoires from subjects exposed to, actively infected with, or recovered from COVID-19 were included in the dataset. A freely available public database, intended as a resource for researchers studying the immune response to SARS-CoV-2, is where the repertoires were released. The samples were drawn from two sources: the first 160 participants of the ongoing ImmuneRACE study, and 1,254 subjects contributed by 6 global collaborators. A de-identified subject ID, COVID-19 status, age in years and sex were almost always included in the sample metadata. Where available, HLA class I and class II types were obtained from metadata supplied by the sample provider rather than from assay-based typing. Study-wide findings and limitations: Clinical and demographic metadata were provided uncurated, with the amount varying by source and participant.

In the case of this clone: What this receptor recognizes is not known. Qualities for individual bases were not recorded, and no much larger clone is one base off.

The collaborating institutions used their own protocols to collect whole blood in K2EDTA tubes. Collaborator samples were shipped for TCRbeta analysis as frozen whole blood, isolated PBMCs, or DNA extracted from either sample type. TCRbeta CDR3 regions were amplified from genomic DNA by means of the immunoSEQ Assay, a bias-controlled multiplex PCR. The study's own analysis went as follows. The number of nucleated cells in each sample was estimated from the amplification of reference gene primers within the assay. Sequence reads were collapsed and filtered to measure the absolute abundance of every unique TCRbeta CDR3 rearrangement. For each sample, productive Simpson clonality was calculated by taking the square root of Simpson's diversity index across productive rearrangements. TCRdb's version of the immuneACCESS table is confined to in-frame rearrangements and falls short of the full clone set. An unresolved V gene accounts for under half of the shortfall where checked; the remainder is of unknown origin. That table gives V, J and clone size, and the DNA gave D and trimming. Here the sample has 130,000 to 150,000 clones; around 90% occur a single time. 1.7% of the sample belongs to the ten largest clones.

This TCR was sampled from a woman between 50 and 59 years old with acute or convalescent COVID-19. What was sequenced was peripheral blood.

Here is the DNA: TGTGCCAGCAGTTTAGGCTCCCTGGAGCCCCAGCATTTT. The resulting protein is CASSLGSLEPQHF. The rearranged chain carries TRBV28 and TRBJ1-5; the D gene identity is not certain. The CDR3, from cysteine to phenylalanine, totals 13 residues. Of the read, only the CDR3 DNA is kept; its 39 bases are in frame from base 1. V lost 2 bases and J lost 8 bases; the stretch between them is 10 bases long. Looking up the germline V gene yields CDR1 MDHEN and CDR2 SYDVKM. With the portions outside the CDR3 filled from the reference TRBV28 and TRBJ1-5 genes, the complete variable region becomes DVKVTQSSRYLVKRTGEKVFLECVQDMDHENMFWYRQDPGLGLRLIYFSYDVKMKEKGDIPEGYSVSREKKERFSLILESASTNQTSMYLCASSLGSLEPQHFGDGTRLSIL.